These 10 T cell receptor beta chains were sequenced from one sample in a study of CD8 T cells in ankylosing spondylitis. TCRdb re-called the 5' RACE reads with MiXCR, one entry per CDR3 protein. The data hold some 130,000 distinct CDR3 sequences, with 12% to 15% observed a single time. Source material: blood, either unsorted or a sorted T cell fraction (not recorded which). These receptors all come from a female donor with ankylosing spondylitis or in good health (not recorded which).

This clonotype has ten or more counts. The CDR3 sequence is CASKISTGQRSYEQYF. The CDR3 bases are TGTGCCAGCAAAATTTCCACGGGACAGCGCTCCTACGAGCAGTACTTC. The chain links TRBV14 to TRBJ2-7; 7 bases agree with TRBD1. The CDR3 is made up of 16 amino acids. Germline V gene data show CDR1 as SGHDN and CDR2 as FVKESK. The trim removed 7 bases at V and 0 bases at J, leaving 12 bases unmatched. Complete variable domain (other parts from reference TRBV14 and TRBJ2-7): EAGVTQFPSHSVIEKGQTVTLRCDPISGHDNLYWYRRVMGKEIKFLLHFVKESKQDESGMPNNRFLAERTGGTYSTLKVQPAELEDSGVYFCASKISTGQRSYEQYFGPGTRLTVT.

This clonotype was found many times. CDR3 protein: CASSLEGGGNQPQHF. CDR3 nucleotides: TGTGCCAGCAGTTTAGAGGGAGGTGGCAATCAGCCCCAGCATTTT. V and J are TRBV12-3 or TRBV12-4 and TRBJ1-5; D is unclear. This CDR3 contains 15 residues. V lost 1 base, J lost 2 bases, and 9 bases lay in between.

This clonotype has only a few counts. The junction does not match germline at one end; this may be a read error. The chain uses TRBV5-1 and TRBJ1-5; D not certain. Per the germline V gene, CDR1 is SGHRS and CDR2 is YFSETQ. The CDR3 sequence is 14 residues long. As DNA, the CDR3 is TGCGCCAGCACCTTGGACCCAGGCAATCAGCCCCAGCATTTT. Translation gives CASTLDPGNQPQHF.

The sample holds many counts of this clonotype. The chain joins TRBV12-3 or TRBV12-4 to TRBJ1-4, with D uncertain. V shed 7 bases and J shed 7 bases, with 10 bases lying between them. The CDR3 is 12 residues long. CDR3: CASTQGGEKLFF. The CDR3 nucleotides are TGTGCCAGCACCCAAGGAGGTGAAAAACTGTTTTTT.

This clonotype was found a few times. This sequence joins TRBV28 and TRBJ2-5, with D perhaps TRBD1 (8 bases). Between the trimmed V and J ends, which lost 5 bases and 4 bases, there was a span of 17 bases. Germline lookup yields CDR1 MDHEN and CDR2 SYDVKM. The CDR3 is 15 amino acids. The DNA for the CDR3 is TGTGCCAGCAGTCACAGGGGGGGTGTCGTAGAGACCCAGTACTTC. Translation: CASSHRGGVVETQYF.

This sequence joins TRBV20-1 and TRBJ2-3, with TRBD2 matching 12 bases. The J segment lost 2 bases and the V segment lost 4 bases, leaving 16 bases of the junction unmatched. This CDR3 region has 19 residues. Germline V lookup: CDR1 DFQATT, CDR2 SNEGSKA (reference sequence). The CDR3 is CSATTTALAGGSYTDTQYF. The CDR3 DNA follows: TGCAGTGCTACGACCACGGCACTAGCGGGGGGATCTTACACAGATACGCAGTATTTT.

Comments on this clonotype: One end of the junction fails to match germline, which may point to a read error. This chain uses TRBV28 with TRBJ2-7, with 9 positions matching TRBD1. The CDR3 spans 15 residues. Germline V gene lookup returns CDR1 MDHEN and CDR2 SYDVKM. In nucleotides, the CDR3 is TGTGCCAACAGTAATACCGGGACAGGGCTCGGCGAGCAGTACTTC. As protein: CANSNTGTGLGEQYF.

The V gene is TRBV20-1, the J gene TRBJ2-7; TRBD1 is a possible D gene (5 bases). This CDR3 is 11 amino acids long. Germline-derived CDR1 and CDR2 are DFQATT and SNEGSKA (reference sequence). The CDR3 reads CPPRDSYEQYF. The CDR3 bases are TGCCCGCCCAGGGACTCCTACGAGCAGTACTTC.

This clonotype was found a few times. The rearrangement links TRBV29-1 to TRBJ2-1; 7 nucleotides line up with TRBD2. CDR3 length: 13 residues. The V and J ends lost 4 bases and 6 bases, in that order; junction bases with no gene match: 6. Per germline, CDR1 SQVTM and CDR2 ANQGSEA. The CDR3 sequence is CSVVGGTSNEQFF. CDR3 coding DNA: TGCAGCGTTGTCGGGGGGACGTCCAATGAGCAGTTCTTC.

This chain joins TRBV3-1 and TRBJ2-7; 9 bases agree with TRBD2. The V gene end was trimmed by 4 bases and the J gene end by 3 bases; junction bases not matched to a gene: 4. CDR3 length: 14 residues. The V gene's germline CDR1 is LGHDT and CDR2 YNNKEL (reference sequence). This chain's CDR3 is CASSPTSGHYEQYF. The CDR3, as DNA: TGTGCCAGCAGCCCAACTAGCGGGCACTACGAGCAGTACTTC.